The present entry profiles one T cell receptor beta chain with its context. The read stops 3 residues short of the end of the CDR3; the missing end is completed from the germline J gene. This record comes from a study of T cells in women clearing cervical HPV infection. Study summary: Women with histologically confirmed HPV16-related CIN3 or worse, 2 with invasive cancer, served as cases. Case blood was drawn a median approximately 21 weeks after lesion detection. With HLA typing for only a few women, HLA confounding remains possible.

Germline V gene lookup returns CDR1 SEHNR and CDR2 FQNEAQ (reference sequence). The CDR3 has 15 amino acids. The method was immunoSEQ multiplex PCR; TCRdb's version includes in-frame clones alone and lacks a portion of them. The ten most abundant clones cover 1.4% of a sample with about 34,000 clones. The chain joins TRBV7-9 to TRBJ2-4; D gene uncertain. The sequencing input was blood buffy coat. The TCR comes from a woman aged 18 to 75 with a cervical HPV16 infection that either progressed to CIN3+ or cleared (not recorded which). The CDR3 bases that were read are TGTGCCAGCAGCTTAACCGCCGGGTCTAACTATGGT. This codes for CASSLTAGSNYG. The full CDR3 is CASSLTAGSNYGQYF.